Shown below are 10 T cell receptor beta chains from a single sample sequenced in a study of CD8+ T cells in alopecia areata. Treatment described: oral pan-JAK inhibitor, 5-10 mg twice daily. Sequencing templates came from extracted RNA that was reverse transcribed into cDNA. Data came from immunoSEQ multiplex PCR; TCRdb stores just in-frame clones and leaves some out. In the table there are approximately 200,000 clones, 50% to 60% of which are singletons. The sequences come from CD4+ T cells sorted from blood, collected at week 4, from a patient treated with tofacitinib. These TCRs come from a human donor with alopecia areata.

The J gene is TRBJ1-1, the V gene TRBV30; tentatively, D is TRBD1 (6 bases). CDR1 is GTSNPN and CDR2 is SVGIG in the germline V gene (reference sequence). The CDR3 length is 13 residues. The ends were cut back, 3 bases at V and 1 base at J, with 9 bases in the middle. In DNA, the CDR3 is TGTGCCTGGAGACGGGGGGCGAACACTGAAGCTTTCTTT. It encodes CAWRRGANTEAFF.

The rearrangement uses TRBV29-1 and TRBJ2-5; D gene unclear. This CDR3 comprises 12 residues. Between the trimmed V and J ends, which lost 5 bases and 3 bases, there was a span of 10 bases. Germline lookup yields CDR1 SQVTM and CDR2 ANQGSEA. DNA for the CDR3: TGCAGCGTTTTCGGCCTTAAAGAGACCCAGTACTTC. This encodes CSVFGLKETQYF.

This clone was detected only a few times. In DNA, the CDR3 is TGTGCCAGCTCCCCAGGACTAATCGTGGGGAACACTGAAGCTTTCTTT. This encodes CASSPGLIVGNTEAFF. The genes are TRBV18 and TRBJ1-1; D is unclear. This CDR3 region has 16 residues. Trimming took 6 bases from V and 1 from J, leaving 18 bases between them. CDR1 and CDR2 from the germline V gene are KGHSH and LQKENI.

The chain couples TRBV5-1 to TRBJ2-7; the D gene is possibly TRBD1 (6 bases). The ends were cut back, 1 base at V and 3 bases at J, with 14 bases in the middle. The CDR3 contains 15 residues. Per the germline V gene, CDR1 is SGHRS and CDR2 is YFSETQ. CDR3 in DNA: TGCGCCAGCAGCTTGCAGACGGGACAAAGCTACGAGCAGTACTTC. Translating gives CASSLQTGQSYEQYF.

This chain connects TRBV29-1 to TRBJ2-1; 9 nucleotides line up with TRBD2. CDR3 length: 17 residues. Germline CDR1 is SQVTM and CDR2 is ANQGSEA. V trimming: 6 bases; J trimming: 2 bases; junction bases outside the gene matches: 14. In DNA form, the CDR3 reads TGCAGCGTCGGGGGGCTAGCGGGGCTGAGGACCTACAATGAGCAGTTCTTC. This encodes CSVGGLAGLRTYNEQFF.

The chain's CDR3 is CASKSGGAGANVLTF. CDR3 coding DNA: TGTGCCAGCAAAAGCGGCGGAGCTGGGGCCAACGTCCTGACTTTC. The chain employs TRBV27 and TRBJ2-6; possibly TRBD2 for D (5 bases). The V end lost 7 bases, the J end lost 2 bases, and 12 bases lay between the germline ends. Germline V lookup: CDR1 MNHEY, CDR2 SMNVEV (reference sequence). The CDR3 is 15 residues long.

This clone has only a few counts. The rearrangement uses TRBV15 and TRBJ2-7, with 9 positions matching TRBD1. The V segment lost 0 bases and the J segment 5 bases; nucleotides outside the gene matches: 8. CDR3 length: 16 residues. CDR1 and CDR2 from the germline V gene are LNHNV and YYDKDF (reference sequence). The DNA for the CDR3 is TGTGCCACCAGCAGAGATCCTGGGACAGGGCTCCACGAGCAGTACTTC. Its translation: CATSRDPGTGLHEQYF.

This clone has a single count. This chain connects TRBV9 to TRBJ1-4; no reliable D call. The V gene lost 4 bases and the J gene lost 5 bases, with 15 bases spanning the gap. The CDR3 length is 15 residues. Per the germline V gene, CDR1 is SGDLS and CDR2 is YYNGEE. CDR3: CASSPSPQSNEKLFF. The CDR3 DNA reads TGTGCCAGCAGCCCTAGTCCACAGTCCAATGAAAAACTGTTTTTT. The entire variable domain, with the rest obtained from reference TRBV9 and TRBJ1-4, is as follows: DSGVTQTPKHLITATGQRVTLRCSPRSGDLSVYWYQQSLDQGLQFLIQYYNGEERAKGNILERFSAQQFPDLHSELNLSSLELGDSALYFCASSPSPQSNEKLFFGSGTQLSVL.

This chain joins TRBV27 and TRBJ1-6; maybe TRBD1 (6 bases). Germline V gene data show CDR1 as MNHEY and CDR2 as SMNVEV (reference sequence). The CDR3 has 15 residues. V was clipped by 5 bases and J by 8 bases, with 16 bases between them. The CDR3 reads CASSEYKGDHSPLHF. The CDR3 DNA sequence: TGTGCCAGCAGTGAATATAAGGGGGACCATTCACCCCTCCACTTT.

The chain has TRBV27 and TRBJ1-1; no reliable D call. CDR1 and CDR2 from the germline V gene are MNHEY and SMNVEV (reference sequence). CDR3 length: 20 residues. The V and J ends lost 3 bases and 0 bases respectively, with 26 bases between them. This CDR3 reads CASSFYRGAALSLMNTEAFF. Written as DNA, the CDR3 is TGTGCCAGCAGTTTCTACCGAGGTGCGGCCCTCTCCCTAATGAACACTGAAGCTTTCTTT.